The clone carrying this T cell receptor beta chain was seen repeatedly, ten times or more. This record comes from a study of blood T cell repertoires in COVID-19. The assay was immunoSEQ multiplex PCR, and TCRdb's table has in-frame clones only and misses some. This table holds around 100,000 clones, less than 85% found once. This CDR3 comprises 13 residues. Germline V gene lookup returns CDR1 SNHLY and CDR2 FYNNEI. Germline trimming cut 3 bases from V and 4 bases from J; bases unmatched to any gene: 0. The receptor was isolated from a human donor in a cohort sampled during active COVID-19. The V and J genes are TRBV2 and TRBJ2-7, with 10 positions matching TRBD2. The sample was peripheral blood. The chain's CDR3 is CASSDSGRYEQYF. In nucleotides, the CDR3 is TGTGCCAGCAGTGATAGCGGGAGGTACGAGCAGTACTTC.